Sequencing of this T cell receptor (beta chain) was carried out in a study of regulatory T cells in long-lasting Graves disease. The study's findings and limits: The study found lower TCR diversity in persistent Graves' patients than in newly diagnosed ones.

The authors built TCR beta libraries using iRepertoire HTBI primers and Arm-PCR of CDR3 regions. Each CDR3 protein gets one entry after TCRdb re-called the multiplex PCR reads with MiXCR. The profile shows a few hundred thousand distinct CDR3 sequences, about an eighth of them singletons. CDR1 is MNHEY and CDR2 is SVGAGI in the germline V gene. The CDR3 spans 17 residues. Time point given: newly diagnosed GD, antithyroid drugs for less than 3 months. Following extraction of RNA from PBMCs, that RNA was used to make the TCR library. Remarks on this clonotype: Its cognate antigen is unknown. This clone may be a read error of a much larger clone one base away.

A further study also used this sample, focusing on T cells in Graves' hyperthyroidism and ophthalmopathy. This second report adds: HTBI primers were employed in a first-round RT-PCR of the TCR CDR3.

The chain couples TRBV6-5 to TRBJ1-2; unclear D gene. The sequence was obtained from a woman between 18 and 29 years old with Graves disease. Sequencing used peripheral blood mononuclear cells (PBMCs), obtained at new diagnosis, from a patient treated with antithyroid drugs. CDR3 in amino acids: CASSYSVWQRFNYGCTF. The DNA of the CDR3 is TGTGCCAGCAGTTACTCGGTTTGGCAGCGTTTTAACTATGGCTGCACCTTC.